The 22 T cell receptor beta chains listed next were all sequenced from one sample in a study of blood T cell repertoires in COVID-19. Libraries were prepared by immunoSEQ multiplex PCR; TCRdb keeps only in-frame clonotypes and omits some of them. Seen here are approximately 300,000 clones, roughly nine tenths observed once, and the top ten hold less than 2%. The sequenced sample was peripheral blood. The receptors originated from a woman in her twenties or thirties with COVID-19, enrolled during active disease.

The J gene is TRBJ1-2, the V gene TRBV7-9, with 7 bases identical to TRBD1. Germline-derived CDR1 and CDR2 are SEHNR and FQNEAQ (reference sequence). CDR3 length: 15 amino acids. After removal of 4 bases from V and 7 bases from J, the junction contained 12 bases not matched to a gene. The CDR3 sequence: CASSSQQGTYGGYTF. The CDR3, as DNA: TGTGCCAGCAGCTCCCAACAGGGGACGTATGGTGGCTACACCTTC. Full variable domain (remainder filled in from reference TRBV7-9 and TRBJ1-2): DTGVSQNPRHKITKRGQNVTFRCDPISEHNRLYWYRQTLGQGPEFLTYFQNEAQLEKSRLLSDRFSAERPKGSFSTLEIQRTEQGDSAMYLCASSSQQGTYGGYTFGSGTRLTVV.

The rearrangement joins TRBV18 to TRBJ1-2, with no clear D. This CDR3 has 13 amino acids. The V end was cut by 5 bases, the J end by 0 bases, with 7 bases between. Germline V gene data show CDR1 as KGHSH and CDR2 as LQKENI. The CDR3, as DNA: TGTGCCAGCTCATCTATAGCTAACTATGGCTACACCTTC. Translated: CASSSIANYGYTF.

In its sample, this clone was seen once. The chain uses TRBV5-1 and TRBJ1-2; D not resolved. CDR3 length equals 18 residues. CDR1 SGHRS and CDR2 YFSETQ come from the germline V gene. Trimming took 0 bases from V and 0 from J, leaving 18 bases between them. The CDR3 protein is CASSLAFGPTNPNYGYTF. In DNA, the CDR3 is TGCGCCAGCAGCTTGGCCTTTGGTCCAACTAATCCTAACTATGGCTACACCTTC.

The rearrangement uses TRBV2 and TRBJ1-2, with 9 bases identical to TRBD1. The CDR3 has 13 residues. Germline V gene data show CDR1 as SNHLY and CDR2 as FYNNEI. With V trimmed by 10 bases and J by 5 bases, 8 bases remained unmatched. The CDR3 protein is CAKHTGTGYGYTF. CDR3 DNA sequence: TGTGCCAAACACACCGGGACAGGGTATGGCTACACCTTC. The complete variable domain, with remaining parts taken from reference TRBV2 and TRBJ1-2, reads EPEVTQTPSHQVTQMGQEVILRCVPISNHLYFYWYRQILGQKVEFLVSFYNNEISEKSEIFDDQFSVERPDGSNFTLKIRSTKLEDSAMYFCAKHTGTGYGYTFGSGTRLTVV.

This rearrangement joins TRBV11-2 to TRBJ2-2, with 7 bases that match TRBD1. V dropped 7 bases and J dropped 6; count of bases not matched to a gene: 8. The CDR3 spans 14 residues. In germline, CDR1 is SGHAT, CDR2 FQNNGV. The CDR3 DNA follows: TGTGCCAGCAAAGACAGGGTTGTCTCCGGGGAGCTGTTTTTT. Protein sequence: CASKDRVVSGELFF. The full variable domain, rest sourced from reference TRBV11-2 and TRBJ2-2, is EAGVAQSPRYKIIEKRQSVAFWCNPISGHATLYWYQQILGQGPKLLIQFQNNGVVDDSQLPKDRFSAERLKGVDSTLKIQPAKLEDSAVYLCASKDRVVSGELFFGEGSRLTVL.

The V gene is TRBV7-8, the J gene TRBJ1-3, with D unresolved. This CDR3 has 16 amino acids. The V end was cut by 3 bases, the J end by 2 bases, with 14 bases between. Germline V gene data show CDR1 as SGHVS and CDR2 as FQNEAQ. CDR3 DNA sequence: TGTGCCAGCAGCTTGAGCCAGGCTGTCCCTGGAAACACCATATATTTT. Protein sequence: CASSLSQAVPGNTIYF.

J is TRBJ1-1 and V is TRBV28, with D uncertain. Per the germline V gene, CDR1 is MDHEN and CDR2 is SYDVKM. The CDR3 runs to 15 residues. V lost 8 bases, J lost 0 bases, and 16 bases lay in between. The CDR3 loop reads CASREFTDMNTEAFF. CDR3 in DNA: TGTGCCAGCCGGGAGTTTACAGATATGAACACTGAAGCTTTCTTT.

This clone was counted only a few times. V usage is TRBV29-1 and J usage is TRBJ2-1; tentative D call: TRBD2 (6 bases). CDR1 and CDR2 (germline): SQVTM, ANQGSEA. With 4 bases removed from V and 8 bases from J, the gap between germline ends came to 9 bases. This CDR3 is built from 11 residues. CDR3 sequence (DNA): TGCAGCGTTGGCGGGGTCGATGAGCAGTTCTTC. This codes for CSVGGVDEQFF.

The chain couples TRBV28 to TRBJ1-4, with unresolved D. V was clipped by 6 bases and J by 0 bases, with 23 bases between them. CDR3 length: 19 residues. Germline V gives CDR1 MDHEN, CDR2 SYDVKM. CDR3 region: CASSLGRVKTPATNEKLFF. The CDR3 DNA is TGTGCCAGCAGCCTCGGCCGGGTAAAAACACCTGCAACTAATGAAAAACTGTTTTTT.

The genes are TRBV11-3 and TRBJ2-2; weak D call: TRBD1 (6 bases). The CDR3 consists of 14 residues. V lost 3 bases to trimming and J lost 1 base, with 6 bases between them. Germline V gives CDR1 SGHNT, CDR2 YENEEA. CDR3 protein: CASSLDRNTGELFF. The CDR3 DNA sequence: TGTGCCAGCAGCTTGGACAGGAACACCGGGGAGCTGTTTTTT.

A single count supports this clone. The chain is built from TRBV30 and TRBJ2-1; D remains unclear. V was cut by 0 bases and J by 8 bases, with 11 bases left in between. In germline, CDR1 is GTSNPN, CDR2 SVGIG (reference sequence). There are 13 residues in the CDR3. CDR3 DNA sequence: TGTGCCTGGAGTGTAGATAGCAGAGATGAGCAGTTCTTC. Its translation is CAWSVDSRDEQFF.

The J gene is TRBJ2-5, the V gene TRBV27; D is unclear. Germline CDR1 MNHEY, CDR2 SMNVEV (reference sequence). V lost 3 bases and J 4 bases, leaving 9 bases between the germline ends. This CDR3 has 13 residues. CDR3 loop: CASSFIFGETQYF. In DNA form, the CDR3 reads TGTGCCAGCAGTTTCATTTTCGGAGAGACCCAGTACTTC.

This chain uses TRBV19 with TRBJ1-1, with D unresolved. V dropped 3 bases and J dropped 5 bases, with 16 bases sitting between them. The length of the CDR3 is 15 residues. CDR1 LNHDA and CDR2 SQIVND come from the germline V gene (reference sequence). This chain's CDR3 is CASSMALGSKTEAFF. The CDR3 bases are TGTGCCAGTAGTATGGCGCTGGGCAGCAAGACTGAAGCTTTCTTT.

The chain links TRBV5-4 to TRBJ2-5, with no clear D. Trimming shortened V by 4 bases and J by 1 base, and 8 bases separated the two germline ends. Germline V gene data show CDR1 as SGHNT and CDR2 as YYREEE (reference sequence). The CDR3 length is 13 residues. The CDR3 here is CASSQKTQETQYF. For the CDR3, the DNA is TGTGCCAGCAGCCAGAAAACCCAAGAGACCCAGTACTTC.

The J gene is TRBJ2-3, the V gene TRBV12-3 or TRBV12-4, with TRBD2 matching 8 bases. This CDR3 region has 13 residues. V was clipped by 6 bases and J by 4 bases; unmatched bases: 3. Here the CDR3 DNA reads TGTGCCAGCAGACGGGGGGGCCCAGATACGCAGTATTTT. It is translated as CASRRGGPDTQYF.

The chain employs TRBV29-1 and TRBJ2-1; no clear D gene. Trimming took off 2 bases at V and 6 bases at J, with 8 bases between the two ends. The germline V gene encodes CDR1 SQVTM and CDR2 ANQGSEA. The CDR3 consists of 12 residues. The chain's CDR3 is CSVEKSVNEQFF. For the CDR3, the DNA is TGCAGCGTTGAAAAGTCGGTCAATGAGCAGTTCTTC.

The chain recombines TRBV14 with TRBJ2-5; TRBD2 aligns across 7 bases. CDR1 and CDR2 (germline): SGHDN, FVKESK. V lost 4 bases, J lost 0 bases, and 11 bases stayed unmatched. The CDR3 runs to 17 residues. CDR3 nucleotides: TGTGCCAGCAGCCCCTTCACCGACAGCGGGGACCAAGAGACCCAGTACTTC. The encoded protein is CASSPFTDSGDQETQYF.

This chain uses TRBV5-1 with TRBJ2-7; 11 bases fit TRBD1. The V segment lost 4 bases and the J segment 5 bases; nucleotides outside the gene matches: 14. Germline V CDR1 and CDR2: SGHRS, YFSETQ. The CDR3 is made up of 17 amino acids. The CDR3 nucleotides are TGCGCCAGCAGCATCGGGACAGGGGGTCCAATTTTACACGAGCAGTACTTC. It is translated as CASSIGTGGPILHEQYF. Full variable domain (outside the CDR3, taken from reference TRBV5-1 and TRBJ2-7): KAGVTQTPRYLIKTRGQQVTLSCSPISGHRSVSWYQQTPGQGLQFLFEYFSETQRNKGNFPGRFSGRQFSNSRSEMNVSTLELGDSALYLCASSIGTGGPILHEQYFGPGTRLTVT.

The chain uses TRBV2 and TRBJ1-4; possibly TRBD1 for D (5 bases). V was trimmed by 5 bases and J by 5 bases, leaving 12 bases between them. From germline, CDR1 is SNHLY and CDR2 FYNNEI. This CDR3 is built from 14 residues. CDR3 in amino acids: CASSQVGGNEKLFF. Written as DNA, the CDR3 is TGTGCCAGCAGTCAAGTGGGGGGAAATGAAAAACTGTTTTTT.

The chain couples TRBV6-5 to TRBJ1-3; 7 nucleotides align to TRBD1. This CDR3 has 13 residues. The V segment lost 1 base and the J segment 9 bases; nucleotides outside the gene matches: 3. From germline, CDR1 is MNHEY and CDR2 SVGAGI. The CDR3 bases are TGTGCCAGCAGTTACTTAGCAGGGGGCACCATATATTTT. Translated: CASSYLAGGTIYF.

The J gene is TRBJ1-2, the V gene TRBV6-5; 9 nucleotides line up with TRBD1. Looked up from germline, CDR1 is MNHEY and CDR2 is SVGAGI. This CDR3 is 14 amino acids long. The trim removed 6 bases at V and 2 bases at J, leaving 4 bases unmatched. Written as DNA, the CDR3 is TGTGCCAGCAGGACGGGACAGGGAAACTATGGCTACACCTTC. It translates to CASRTGQGNYGYTF.

The V and J genes are TRBV27 and TRBJ2-5; possibly TRBD2 for D (5 bases). Germline V gene lookup returns CDR1 MNHEY and CDR2 SMNVEV (reference sequence). The CDR3 length is 13 residues. Between the trimmed V and J ends, which lost 8 bases and 4 bases, there was a span of 14 bases. The CDR3 nucleotides read TGTGCCAGCGCGCGTAGGACTCCAGAGACCCAGTACTTC. As protein: CASARRTPETQYF.